This T cell receptor beta chain was identified during a study of blood T cell repertoires in COVID-19. There are a few counts of this clone. This table comes from immunoSEQ multiplex PCR, and its TCRdb copy is limited to in-frame clones, with some not included. The sample lists some 130,000 clones, roughly 78% occurring once. Unmatched junction bases numbered 9, after V lost 0 bases and J lost 1 base. From germline, CDR1 is LGHNT and CDR2 FRNRAP. This CDR3 is 18 amino acids long. The clonotype comes from a man between 60 and 75 years old with acute or convalescent COVID-19. The sequenced sample consisted of peripheral blood. The chain has TRBV12-5 and TRBJ1-5; TRBD1 matches at 7 bases. The DNA for the CDR3 is TGTGCTAGTGGTTTGGTACCAGGGGGAATGGGCAGCAATCAGCCCCAGCATTTT. Its protein is CASGLVPGGMGSNQPQHF.